The 29 T cell receptor beta chains presented below share a single source sample, sequenced in a study of T cells after yellow fever vaccination. TCRdb re-called the 5' RACE reads with MiXCR, one entry per CDR3 protein. The table has around 260,000 distinct CDR3 sequences, around 4.9% seen once. This material consisted of CD4+ T cells sorted from PBMCs, taken on the day of the yellow fever booster vaccination. Source of these receptors: a man aged 18 to 30 who received the YFV17D yellow fever vaccine.

This sequence joins TRBV4-2 and TRBJ2-7; a possible D gene is TRBD2 (6 bases). The V gene lost 3 bases and the J gene lost 4 bases, with 13 bases spanning the gap. From germline, CDR1 is LGHNA and CDR2 YNFKEQ. The CDR3 length is 14 residues. CDR3 DNA: TGTGCCAGCAGCCACCGGGACCGGGAGTACGAGCAGTACTTC. Translating it yields CASSHRDREYEQYF.

In this sample, this clonotype turned up a few times. The V gene is TRBV19, the J gene TRBJ2-6, with D uncertain. Germline V lookup: CDR1 LNHDA, CDR2 SQIVND (reference sequence). The CDR3 sequence is 17 residues long. The V end lost 5 bases, the J end lost 0 bases, and 14 bases lay between the germline ends. In nucleotides, the CDR3 is TGTGCCAGTAGTCCCAGGTTCTTGGCCTCTGGGGCCAACGTCCTGACTTTC. It specifies CASSPRFLASGANVLTF.

This clonotype has just a few counts. The chain recombines TRBV20-1 with TRBJ1-2; D uncertain. Trimming removed 6 bases from V and 0 bases from J, with 11 bases in between. CDR3 length: 13 amino acids. The germline V gene encodes CDR1 DFQATT and CDR2 SNEGSKA (reference sequence). CDR3 nucleotide sequence: TGCAGTGCATTCGATAGAGCTAACTATGGCTACACCTTC. Protein: CSAFDRANYGYTF.

Only a few counts were recorded for this clonotype. This chain connects TRBV4-1 to TRBJ1-4; TRBD1 matches at 7 bases. This CDR3 region has 17 residues. V shed 6 bases, J shed 0 bases, and the junction held 10 bases outside the gene matches. Per germline, CDR1 MGHRA and CDR2 YSYEKL. CDR3 nucleotide sequence: TGCGCCAGCAGTCGGGACAGCCCCTTTGCAACTAATGAAAAACTGTTTTTT. Its protein product is CASSRDSPFATNEKLFF.

The rearrangement links TRBV9 to TRBJ2-7; TRBD1 is a possible D gene (5 bases). The CDR3 spans 13 residues. V lost 7 bases, J lost 3 bases, and 14 bases lay in between. Germline lookup yields CDR1 SGDLS and CDR2 YYNGEE. The CDR3 nucleotides are TGTGCCAGCCAGGCAGGGAAGAGCTACGAGCAGTACGTC. Its translation: CASQAGKSYEQYV.

This chain uses TRBV5-1 with TRBJ2-5, with 8 positions matching TRBD2. With 4 bases clipped from V and 4 bases from J, the junction kept 12 bases outside the gene matches. This CDR3 region has 16 residues. The V gene's germline CDR1 is SGHRS and CDR2 YFSETQ. The CDR3 nucleotides are TGCGCCAGCAGCGCCGTGGGGCGGGGGGCCGGAGAGACCCAGTACTTC. As protein: CASSAVGRGAGETQYF.

This clonotype has more than one count but fewer than ten. V is TRBV9 and J is TRBJ1-2, with D possibly matching TRBD1 (5 bases). This CDR3 is built from 16 residues. Trimming removed 4 bases from V and 0 bases from J, with 16 bases in between. Germline-derived CDR1 and CDR2 are SGDLS and YYNGEE. The CDR3 DNA reads TGTGCCAGCAGCCCAGGAGTTGGGACGACTAACTATGGCTACACCTTC. This sequence encodes CASSPGVGTTNYGYTF.

This clonotype came up a few times. The V call is TRBV7-9, the J call TRBJ1-1; D gene ambiguous. The CDR3 spans 15 residues. The germline V gene has CDR1 SEHNR and CDR2 FQNEAQ (reference sequence). V lost 0 bases and J 0 bases, leaving 8 bases between the germline ends. The CDR3 reads CASSLAGSLNTEAFF. CDR3 DNA sequence: TGTGCCAGCAGCTTAGCAGGCAGCCTGAACACTGAAGCTTTCTTT.

The chain links TRBV20-1 to TRBJ1-1; D not certain. The CDR3 extends over 18 amino acids. Trimming shortened V by 2 bases and J by 0 bases, and 22 bases separated the two germline ends. Germline assignment: CDR1 DFQATT and CDR2 SNEGSKA (reference sequence). CDR3 sequence: CSARSPLTGVPMNTEAFF. Written as DNA, the CDR3 is TGCAGTGCTAGATCCCCCTTAACGGGAGTCCCAATGAACACTGAAGCTTTCTTT.

The rearrangement links TRBV4-1 to TRBJ2-3; 8 bases line up with TRBD1. The germline V gene has CDR1 MGHRA and CDR2 YSYEKL. Trimming cost V 3 bases and J 0 bases; bases outside gene matches: 5. The CDR3 totals 16 residues. CDR3 region: CASSQAGTGSTDTQYF. The CDR3 DNA reads as TGCGCCAGCAGCCAGGCCGGGACAGGTAGCACAGATACGCAGTATTTT.

The table lists this clonotype with many counts. V and J are TRBV7-9 and TRBJ1-1; D perhaps matches TRBD1 (5 bases). This CDR3 is built from 13 residues. In germline, CDR1 is SEHNR, CDR2 FQNEAQ (reference sequence). V gave up 1 base and J gave up 3 bases, with 6 bases separating them. In DNA form, the CDR3 reads TGTGCCAGCAGCTTAGGGGGGGACACTGAAGCTTTCTTT. Its protein is CASSLGGDTEAFF. Complete variable domain (other parts from reference TRBV7-9 and TRBJ1-1): DTGVSQNPRHKITKRGQNVTFRCDPISEHNRLYWYRQTLGQGPEFLTYFQNEAQLEKSRLLSDRFSAERPKGSFSTLEIQRTEQGDSAMYLCASSLGGDTEAFFGQGTRLTVV.

This clonotype appeared a few times. The chain is built from TRBV2 and TRBJ1-1; D is undetermined. V was cut by 11 bases and J by 3 bases, with 19 bases left in between. CDR3 length: 14 amino acids. Germline CDR1 and CDR2: SNHLY and FYNNEI. CDR3 DNA sequence: TGTGCCGCCAGAAAGGATGACCGGGACACTGAAGCTTTCTTT. Residues: CAARKDDRDTEAFF.

This clonotype was recorded many times. The chain is built from TRBV4-1 and TRBJ1-1; tentatively, D is TRBD1 (5 bases). CDR1 is MGHRA, CDR2 YSYEKL, per germline. Trimming cost V 5 bases and J 1 base, with 29 bases left between them. This CDR3 comprises 20 residues. CDR3 nucleotide sequence: TGCGCCAGCAGCACAAGAGGGTGGGGACCACTCGGGCCAAGGAACACTGAAGCTTTCTTT. This sequence encodes CASSTRGWGPLGPRNTEAFF.

This clonotype was observed many times. This chain connects TRBV12-3 or TRBV12-4 to TRBJ1-1, with D tentatively TRBD1 (6 bases). Trimming cost V 6 bases and J 1 base, with 12 bases left between them. The CDR3 length is 14 residues. CDR3 bases: TGTGCCAGCAGACCAGGGGATTGGAACACTGAAGCTTTCTTT. Translated, it gives CASRPGDWNTEAFF.

In this sample, this clonotype turned up a few times. The chain employs TRBV14 and TRBJ2-1, with 12 bases matching TRBD2. CDR1 SGHDN and CDR2 FVKESK come from the germline V gene. V lost 6 bases, J lost 6 bases, and 15 bases stayed unmatched. CDR3 length: 18 amino acids. Written as DNA, the CDR3 is TGTGCCAGCAGAAAAGAAGAGCCGGGACTAGCGGGTCTCAATGAGCAGTTCTTC. This sequence encodes CASRKEEPGLAGLNEQFF.

This clonotype was picked up a small number of times. The chain links TRBV7-2 to TRBJ2-1; maybe TRBD2 (7 bases). Trimming took off 5 bases at V and 3 bases at J, with 20 bases between the two ends. Per the germline V gene, CDR1 is SGHTA and CDR2 is FQGNSA. This CDR3 region has 17 residues. The CDR3 here is CASSPGRGGGIYNEQFF. For the CDR3, the DNA is TGTGCCAGCAGCCCCGGTAGAGGGGGGGGCATCTACAATGAGCAGTTCTTC.

The CDR3 reads CASLSSNYGYTF. The DNA of the CDR3 is TGTGCCAGCCTATCTTCCAACTATGGCTACACCTTC. V gene TRBV3-1 combines with J gene TRBJ1-2; D remains unclear. The germline V gene encodes CDR1 LGHDT and CDR2 YNNKEL (reference sequence). CDR3 length equals 12 residues. Trimming removed 8 bases from V and 2 bases from J, with 9 bases in between.

Ten or more counts support this clonotype. Sequence at one end of the junction differs from germline and may be a read error. The chain recombines TRBV11-2 with TRBJ1-1; D is unresolved. This CDR3 comprises 12 residues. Germline CDR1 and CDR2: SGHAT and FQNNGV. The CDR3 loop reads CASSPRLSGQQF. DNA of the CDR3: TGTGCCAGCAGCCCAAGACTAAGTGGGCAGCAATTT. Full variable domain (remainder filled in from reference TRBV11-2 and TRBJ1-1): EAGVAQSPRYKIIEKRQSVAFWCNPISGHATLYWYQQILGQGPKLLIQFQNNGVVDDSQLPKDRFSAERLKGVDSTLKIQPAKLEDSAVYLCASSPRLSGQQFGQGTRLTVV.

V and J are TRBV29-1 and TRBJ2-3; D call uncertain. V was shortened by 3 bases and J by 1 base, with 2 bases between the two germline ends. CDR1 is SQVTM and CDR2 is ANQGSEA in the germline V gene. The CDR3 contains 11 residues. As DNA, the CDR3 is TGCAGCGTTGAGGGCACAGATACGCAGTATTTT. Its translation is CSVEGTDTQYF.

This clonotype was recorded many times. This chain connects TRBV4-2 to TRBJ2-4, with D perhaps assigned TRBD1 or TRBD2 (5 bases each). This CDR3 contains 15 residues. The V gene's germline CDR1 is LGHNA and CDR2 YNFKEQ. V lost 2 bases and J lost 6, with 14 bases in between. As DNA, the CDR3 is TGTGCCAGCAGCCAACAAACACAGGCGGGAAACATTCAGTACTTC. It is translated as CASSQQTQAGNIQYF.

There are a few counts of this clonotype. The chain is built from TRBV7-3 and TRBJ2-1; D not resolved. V was cut by 5 bases and J by 0 bases, with 11 bases left in between. The CDR3 covers 15 residues. The germline CDR1 and CDR2 sequences are SGHTA and FQGTGA. CDR3 coding DNA: TGTGCCAGCAGCCCTACACAAACCTCCTACAATGAGCAGTTCTTC. It codes for CASSPTQTSYNEQFF.

This clonotype was detected only a few times. The chain employs TRBV5-1 and TRBJ1-2, with a weak D call TRBD1 (6 bases). V lost 1 base and J 8 bases, leaving 12 bases between the germline ends. The CDR3 runs 13 residues. Germline CDR1 SGHRS, CDR2 YFSETQ. For the CDR3, the DNA is TGCGCCAGCAGCTTGAGGACAGATCAAGGCTACACCTTC. Amino acid sequence: CASSLRTDQGYTF.

The V call is TRBV12-3 or TRBV12-4, the J call TRBJ2-1; TRBD2 aligns across 13 bases. V lost 5 bases and J lost 4; bases outside the gene matches: 5. This CDR3 has 16 residues. The CDR3 DNA reads as TGTGCCAGCAGTCCAGGACTAGCGGGGGTTTACAATGAGCAGTTCTTC. Its protein is CASSPGLAGVYNEQFF.

This clonotype has at least ten counts. This chain connects TRBV6-6 to TRBJ2-3, with no clear D. The CDR3 is 13 residues long. CDR1 is MNHNY and CDR2 is SVGAGI in the germline V gene (reference sequence). Trimming left V 2 bases short and J 7 bases short, with 10 bases between. CDR3 bases: TGTGCCAGCAGTTACCCGCCGCAGAATACGCAGTATTTT. Translation: CASSYPPQNTQYF.

Only a few counts were recorded for this clonotype. The rearrangement links TRBV6-1 to TRBJ2-1, with D maybe TRBD1 (5 bases). The CDR3 runs 10 residues. The germline V and J ends were trimmed by 8 bases and 9 bases, with 8 bases remaining between them. From germline, CDR1 is MNHNS and CDR2 SASEGT. CDR3 nucleotide sequence: TGTGCCAGCTTAGGGGTTGAGCAGTTCTTC. It is translated as CASLGVEQFF.

The chain joins TRBV9 to TRBJ2-3, with D possibly matching TRBD1 (5 bases). With 2 bases removed from V and 6 bases from J, the gap between germline ends came to 7 bases. CDR1 and CDR2 from the germline V gene are SGDLS and YYNGEE. CDR3 size: 12 residues. As DNA, the CDR3 is TGTGCCAGCAGCGTGTCAGGGGATACGCAGTATTTT. Amino acids: CASSVSGDTQYF. Together with reference TRBV9 and TRBJ2-3, the CDR3 gives the full variable domain: DSGVTQTPKHLITATGQRVTLRCSPRSGDLSVYWYQQSLDQGLQFLIQYYNGEERAKGNILERFSAQQFPDLHSELNLSSLELGDSALYFCASSVSGDTQYFGPGTRLTVL.

The V and J genes are TRBV11-2 and TRBJ2-2, with D possibly TRBD2 on 6 matching bases. This CDR3 contains 16 residues. V lost 2 bases, J lost 5 bases, and 15 bases lay in between. Germline CDR1 is SGHAT and CDR2 is FQNNGV. The CDR3 nucleotides read TGTGCCAGCAGCTTACTTGGGGGAGGCCTTACCGGGGAGCTGTTTTTT. This gives the protein CASSLLGGGLTGELFF.

This clonotype was counted between two and nine times. This sequence joins TRBV9 and TRBJ2-3, with D perhaps TRBD1 (5 bases). The CDR3 is 15 amino acids. Trimming stripped 4 bases from V and 5 bases from J, with 17 bases between. CDR1 is SGDLS and CDR2 is YYNGEE in the germline V gene. The CDR3 bases are TGTGCCAGCAGCATGGCCTTAAGGGGCGGAGATACGCAGTATTTT. Protein sequence: CASSMALRGGDTQYF.

This clonotype was picked up many times. The chain employs TRBV5-1 and TRBJ2-5, with D tentatively TRBD2 (5 bases). The CDR3 runs to 14 residues. Germline CDR1 SGHRS, CDR2 YFSETQ. Trimming pared 6 bases from V and 5 bases from J, leaving 17 bases between. The CDR3, as DNA: TGCGCCAGCACCGGACTGACCGTGGGGGAGACCCAGTACTTC. Protein: CASTGLTVGETQYF.